This T cell receptor beta chain was sequenced for a study of sequential checkpoint blockade in melanoma. At the level of the study: Both treatment sequences were followed by maintenance nivolumab.

Specified treatment: randomized to nivolumab then ipilimumab (arm A) or the reverse (arm B). Profiling relied on immunoSEQ multiplex PCR, and the TCRdb table lists in-frame clones only, not all of them. Here the sample spans about 20,000 clones, around 82% being singletons. This CDR3 is 16 amino acids long. Trimming pared 1 base from V and 6 bases from J, leaving 18 bases between. Germline values: CDR1 SGHRS, CDR2 YFSETQ. This specimen consisted of CD8+ T cells sorted from blood (inferred from file names), obtained from a patient given nivolumab and ipilimumab in sequence. This chain uses TRBV5-1 with TRBJ2-3; maybe TRBD2 (6 bases). This sequence originates from a human donor with melanoma. The CDR3 sequence: CASSLSVLKGRDTQYF. The CDR3, as DNA: TGCGCCAGCAGCTTGTCAGTACTGAAGGGGAGGGATACGCAGTATTTT.